This entry features one TCR beta chain sequence. Its specificity is unknown. These data are taken from a study of cytomegalovirus exposure and HLA in healthy donors. 13 Jbeta primers and 60 Vbeta primers were used for the PCR. The assay was immunoSEQ multiplex PCR, and TCRdb's table has in-frame clones only and misses some. The sample totals 87,000 or so clones. Regarding the study as a whole: Certain sequence variants were highly shared and formed a cluster, and this cluster was likely a sequencing artifact.

The CDR3 loop spans 14 amino acids. V was shortened by 2 bases and J by 3 bases, with 8 bases between the two germline ends. Germline CDR1 LGHNA, CDR2 YNFKEQ. This receptor was identified in a man in his forties or fifties in good health and CMV-seropositive. V and J are TRBV4-2 and TRBJ1-3; no firm D call. Sample: PBMCs. This CDR3 reads CASSQLFHGNTIYF. The CDR3 DNA sequence: TGTGCCAGCAGCCAACTATTTCATGGAAACACCATATATTTT.